The T cell receptor beta chain under discussion was sequenced for a study of Ad26.COV2.S vaccination and SARS-CoV-2 variants. CDR1 and CDR2 from the germline V gene are SEHNR and FQNEAQ (reference sequence). This CDR3 has 13 amino acids. Noted treatment: roughly 18 received Ad26.COV2.S at low or high dose, single or two shots; about 5 received placebo; per-sample allocation not given. Samples were taken on day 63 after the first vaccine or placebo injection. Some clones are missing from TCRdb's copy, which holds only in-frame ones; the method was immunoSEQ multiplex PCR. The repertoire has around 370,000 clones, around 83% of them found once; the top ten carry approximately 3.5%.

Specimen: peripheral blood, collected in a trial of Ad26.COV2.S vaccine versus placebo. The gene calls are TRBV7-9 and TRBJ2-2; 8 nucleotides agree with TRBD1. This clonotype was obtained from a person between 18 and 59 years old who received the Ad26.COV2.S COVID-19 vaccine or a placebo. Here the CDR3 DNA reads TGTGCGAGAGGACAGGGGAACACCGGGGAGCTGTTTTTT. Protein sequence: CARGQGNTGELFF.